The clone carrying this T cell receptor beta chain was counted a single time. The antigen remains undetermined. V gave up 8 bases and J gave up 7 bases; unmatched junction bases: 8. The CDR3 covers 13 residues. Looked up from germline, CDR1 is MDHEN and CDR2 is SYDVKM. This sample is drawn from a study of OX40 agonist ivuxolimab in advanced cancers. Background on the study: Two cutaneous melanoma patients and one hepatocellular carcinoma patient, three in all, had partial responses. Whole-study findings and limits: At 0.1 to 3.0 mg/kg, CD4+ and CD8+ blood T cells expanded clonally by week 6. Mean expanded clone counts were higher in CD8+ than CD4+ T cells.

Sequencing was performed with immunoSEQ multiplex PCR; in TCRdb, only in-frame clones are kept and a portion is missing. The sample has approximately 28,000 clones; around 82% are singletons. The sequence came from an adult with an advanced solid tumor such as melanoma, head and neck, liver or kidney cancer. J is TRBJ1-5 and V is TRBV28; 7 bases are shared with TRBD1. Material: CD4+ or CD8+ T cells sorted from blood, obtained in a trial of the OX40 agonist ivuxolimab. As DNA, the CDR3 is TGTGCCAGCGCCACAGGGGCGGACCAGCCCCAGCATTTT. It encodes CASATGADQPQHF.